This TCR beta chain is drawn from a study of shared clonotypes between healthy human individuals. Notes on the study in general: Sampling covered nothing but blood. Tissue TCR repertoires likely differ from those found in blood. Depth of sequencing was expected to influence donor clonotype sharing.

The CDR3 is made up of 15 amino acids. Germline V gene lookup returns CDR1 SQVTM and CDR2 ANQGSEA. V was pared by 0 bases and J by 0 bases, with 12 bases between. For every subset, genomic DNA was evenly distributed across several immunoSEQ plates. Some clones are missing from TCRdb's copy, which holds only in-frame ones; the method was immunoSEQ multiplex PCR. This sample has hundreds of thousands of clones; around 81% occur once, and the top ten carry around 13%. Points on this clone: Its antigen is still unknown.

The sequenced sample was PBMCs. The V call is TRBV29-1, the J call TRBJ2-7; maybe TRBD2 (6 bases). The TCR comes from a woman aged 40 to 50 in good health. Some clones in this sample may be carry-over from other donors' samples. Here the CDR3 reads CSVEDRGRPSYEQYF. CDR3 in DNA: TGCAGCGTTGAAGATCGGGGGAGGCCCTCCTACGAGCAGTACTTC.